This T cell receptor (beta chain) was sequenced in a study of beta chain features in type 1 diabetes. Reverse transcription of all isolated RNA meant that expressed TCRB transcripts were sequenced. Some clones are missing from TCRdb's copy, which holds only in-frame ones; the method was immunoSEQ multiplex PCR. The repertoire holds 100,000 to 150,000 clones, around 16% seen once, with around 2.5% in the top ten. Study-level findings and limits: People with Type 1 diabetes carried modestly yet significantly shorter TCRB CDR3s in all four CD4+ subsets.

Germline loops: CDR1 MDHEN, CDR2 SYDVKM. The CDR3 has 14 amino acids. Trimming left V 2 bases short and J 7 bases short, with 14 bases between. This clone was seen a handful of times. As yet, its antigen is unknown. V usage is TRBV28 and J usage is TRBJ2-5; D remains ambiguous. Sample: central memory CD4+ T cells from blood. This TCR came from a man aged 18 to 30 with type 1 diabetes. CDR3 sequence: CASSLTSQRGTQYF. The CDR3 nucleotides read TGTGCCAGCAGTTTAACGTCCCAAAGAGGGACCCAGTACTTC.